Here is one TCR beta chain with its context. Its antigen is as yet unknown. This specimen comes from a study of cytomegalovirus exposure and HLA in healthy donors. Trimming took off 0 bases at V and 7 bases at J, with 19 bases between the two ends. Per the germline V gene, CDR1 is SGHTA and CDR2 is FQGTGA. CDR3 length equals 16 residues. Amplification used 60 Vbeta primers and 13 Jbeta primers. The data were produced by immunoSEQ multiplex PCR, yet TCRdb's version contains in-frame clones alone and is incomplete. The sample shows about 130,000 clones, over 75% of them seen only once. Overall study results and limits: The number of N-insertions in an Asian-associated ancestry cluster was reportedly below the approximately 680-donor mean in a later analysis. Several V segments, TRBV6-2 and TRBV6-3 among them, could not be told apart and were dropped. High specificity and sensitivity for cytomegalovirus status were reported for the classifier.

The rearrangement links TRBV7-3 to TRBJ2-7; a weak D match, TRBD1 (6 bases). This TCR was recovered from a male donor in good health and CMV-seropositive. Sequenced material: PBMCs. CDR3 DNA sequence: TGTGCCAGCAGCTTAACGTTGACAGGAGAGCGTTGGGAGCAGTACTTC. It codes for CASSLTLTGERWEQYF.